This T cell receptor beta chain was identified in a study of blood T cells in healthy people across ages. This CDR3 is built from 13 residues. CDR1 and CDR2 (germline): SGHTA, FQGNSA. Details on this clonotype: The junction differs from germline at one of its ends, possibly a read error.

PCR was performed a second time for roughly 6 to 12 cycles using a sample-barcoded 5' primer and a J-beta primer mix. TCRdb re-derived calls from the 5' RACE reads in MiXCR, one entry per CDR3 protein. The sample has around 1.7 million distinct CDR3 sequences; 28% are singletons. Sequences were obtained from blood. The chain has TRBV7-2 and TRBJ1-2; no clear D gene. The receptor's source is a woman younger than 45 in good health. The CDR3 reads CASSRDRNCGYTF. In DNA, the CDR3 is TGTGCCAGCAGCCGAGATAGAAACTGTGGCTACACCTTC.